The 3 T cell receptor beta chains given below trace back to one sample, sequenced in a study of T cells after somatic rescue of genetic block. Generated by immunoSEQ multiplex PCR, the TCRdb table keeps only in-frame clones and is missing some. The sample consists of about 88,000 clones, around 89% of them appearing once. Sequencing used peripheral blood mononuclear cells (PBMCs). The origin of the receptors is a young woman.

The CDR3 DNA reads as TGTGCCAGCAGTCCCATGGGAAGGCAGGGGGACACTGAAGCTTTCTTT. Protein sequence: CASSPMGRQGDTEAFF. The chain couples TRBV27 to TRBJ1-1, with 7 bases identical to TRBD1. The germline V gene encodes CDR1 MNHEY and CDR2 SMNVEV (reference sequence). Trimming at V came to 5 bases and at J to 3 bases, leaving 12 bases not matched to a gene. CDR3 length: 16 amino acids.

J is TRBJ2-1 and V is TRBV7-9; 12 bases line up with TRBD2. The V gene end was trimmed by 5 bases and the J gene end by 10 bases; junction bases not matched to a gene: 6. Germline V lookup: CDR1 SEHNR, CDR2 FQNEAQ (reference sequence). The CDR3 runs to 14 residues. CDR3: CASSILAGGWEQFF. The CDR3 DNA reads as TGTGCCAGCAGCATACTAGCGGGAGGTTGGGAGCAGTTCTTC.

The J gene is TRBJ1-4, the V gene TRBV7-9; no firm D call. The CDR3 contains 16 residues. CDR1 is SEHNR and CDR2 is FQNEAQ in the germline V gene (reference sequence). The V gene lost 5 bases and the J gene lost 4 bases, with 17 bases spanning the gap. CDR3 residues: CASSRGPALLNEKLFF. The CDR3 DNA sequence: TGTGCCAGCAGCCGAGGACCGGCACTCCTTAATGAAAAACTGTTTTTT. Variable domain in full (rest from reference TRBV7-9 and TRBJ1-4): DTGVSQNPRHKITKRGQNVTFRCDPISEHNRLYWYRQTLGQGPEFLTYFQNEAQLEKSRLLSDRFSAERPKGSFSTLEIQRTEQGDSAMYLCASSRGPALLNEKLFFGSGTQLSVL.